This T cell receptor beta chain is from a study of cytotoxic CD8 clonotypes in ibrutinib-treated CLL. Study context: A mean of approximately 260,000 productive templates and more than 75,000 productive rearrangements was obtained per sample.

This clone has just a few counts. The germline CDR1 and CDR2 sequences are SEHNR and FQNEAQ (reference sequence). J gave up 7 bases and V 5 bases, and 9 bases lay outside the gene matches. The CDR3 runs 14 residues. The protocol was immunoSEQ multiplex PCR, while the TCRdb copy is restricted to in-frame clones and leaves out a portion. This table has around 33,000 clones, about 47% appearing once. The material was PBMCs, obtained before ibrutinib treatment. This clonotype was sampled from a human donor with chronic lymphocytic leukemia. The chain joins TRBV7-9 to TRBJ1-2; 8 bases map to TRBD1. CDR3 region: CASSLNQGASGYTF. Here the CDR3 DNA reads TGTGCCAGCAGCCTAAACCAGGGGGCGTCTGGCTACACCTTC.